The 14 T cell receptor beta chains below come from one sample, sequenced in a study of control samples from healthy donors and cancer patients. The table came from immunoSEQ multiplex PCR; TCRdb's copy has only in-frame clones and leaves some out. The sample has 150,000 or so clones; just under 95% are singletons. Sequencing was carried out using blood. Source of these receptors: a man aged 40-55 years in good health.

V gene TRBV4-1 combines with J gene TRBJ2-2; D unresolved. CDR1 and CDR2 from the germline V gene are MGHRA and YSYEKL. CDR3 length equals 12 residues. V gave up 0 bases and J gave up 4 bases, with 0 bases separating them. The CDR3, as DNA: TGCGCCAGCAGCCAAGACACCGGGGAGCTGTTTTTT. Translated, it gives CASSQDTGELFF.

The V gene is TRBV11-1, the J gene TRBJ1-2; D gene uncertain. Germline V gene sequence: CDR1 SGHAT, CDR2 FQDESV (reference sequence). The V end was cut by 5 bases, the J end by 7 bases, with 14 bases between. There are 13 residues in the CDR3. The CDR3 sequence: CASSPGPPIGYTF. CDR3 nucleotides: TGTGCCAGCAGCCCAGGACCCCCGATTGGCTACACCTTC.

This clone was observed once. The CDR3 nucleotides are TGTGCCAGCAGCCCGTACCGGAGGGTGGACTATGGCTACACCTTC. This translates into CASSPYRRVDYGYTF. The chain employs TRBV14 and TRBJ1-2; no definite D call. Germline V gives CDR1 SGHDN, CDR2 FVKESK. The CDR3 has 15 amino acids. V was pared by 4 bases and J by 3 bases, with 15 bases between.

J is TRBJ1-2 and V is TRBV11-2; 9 positions match TRBD1. Germline V gene lookup returns CDR1 SGHAT and CDR2 FQNNGV. J was trimmed by 1 base and V by 4 bases; bases with no gene match: 4. The CDR3 has 15 residues. CDR3 protein: CASSSQGAVNYGYTF. As DNA, the CDR3 is TGTGCCAGCAGCTCACAGGGGGCGGTTAACTATGGCTACACCTTC.

The genes are TRBV29-1 and TRBJ1-1; 8 bases agree with TRBD1. Germline loops: CDR1 SQVTM, CDR2 ANQGSEA. The CDR3 loop spans 13 amino acids. V gave up 8 bases and J gave up 3 bases; unmatched junction bases: 8. DNA for the CDR3: TGCAGCTCCTGGGACAGGCGCCACACTGAAGCTTTCTTT. Translating gives CSSWDRRHTEAFF.

J is TRBJ1-1 and V is TRBV6-5; perhaps TRBD1 as D (5 bases). Looked up from germline, CDR1 is MNHEY and CDR2 is SVGAGI. Trimming left V 8 bases short and J 6 bases short, with 22 bases between. This CDR3 has 15 amino acids. CDR3 loop: CASQTAGKLSSEAFF. In DNA, the CDR3 is TGTGCCAGCCAAACAGCAGGGAAGCTGTCGTCTGAAGCTTTCTTT.

This clone appeared a single time. V is TRBV6-5 and J is TRBJ1-2; no clear D gene. This CDR3 has 13 residues. Germline V gene data show CDR1 as MNHEY and CDR2 as SVGAGI. V dropped 2 bases and J dropped 3 bases, with 7 bases sitting between them. In DNA, the CDR3 is TGTGCCAGCAGTTACGGTACAGACTATGGCTACACCTTC. This encodes CASSYGTDYGYTF.

The CDR3 DNA sequence: TGTGCCAGTAGTATCTGGGTTGACGCGGGTCAGCCCCAGCATTTT. This codes for CASSIWVDAGQPQHF. V gene TRBV19 combines with J gene TRBJ1-5; D unclear. This CDR3 has 15 residues. Germline assignment: CDR1 LNHDA and CDR2 SQIVND (reference sequence). Trimming took off 3 bases at V and 6 bases at J, with 15 bases between the two ends.

The chain couples TRBV18 to TRBJ2-1; 7 nucleotides line up with TRBD2. The germline V gene has CDR1 KGHSH and CDR2 LQKENI. The CDR3 spans 13 residues. Germline trimming cut 6 bases from V and 3 bases from J; bases unmatched to any gene: 2. CDR3 sequence reads: CASSGGIYNEQFF. The CDR3 bases are TGTGCCAGCTCCGGGGGGATCTACAATGAGCAGTTCTTC. Full variable domain (rest looked up from reference TRBV18 and TRBJ2-1): NAGVMQNPRHLVRRRGQEARLRCSPMKGHSHVYWYRQLPEEGLKFMVYLQKENIIDESGMPKERFSAEFPKEGPSILRIQQVVRGDSAAYFCASSGGIYNEQFFGPGTRLTVL.

The V call is TRBV6-2 or TRBV6-3, the J call TRBJ2-7; 10 positions match TRBD1. The CDR3 is made up of 15 amino acids. Germline CDR1 is MNHEY and CDR2 is SVGEGT. With V trimmed by 6 bases and J by 2 bases, 7 bases remained unmatched. The CDR3 sequence is CASSRQGAPTYEQYF. The CDR3, as DNA: TGTGCCAGCAGCCGACAGGGGGCTCCAACCTACGAGCAGTACTTC.

The CDR3 spells CASSLTDTQYF. CDR3 DNA sequence: TGTGCCAGCAGCTTAACAGATACGCAGTATTTT. The J gene is TRBJ2-3, the V gene TRBV11-2, with D unclear. Per germline, CDR1 SGHAT and CDR2 FQNNGV. This CDR3 spans 11 amino acids. Trimming cost V 2 bases and J 3 bases, with 0 bases left between them.

The chain recombines TRBV9 with TRBJ1-4, with D possibly matching TRBD1 (5 bases). V lost 0 bases and J lost 3, with 6 bases in between. The germline V gene has CDR1 SGDLS and CDR2 YYNGEE. There are 14 residues in the CDR3. The CDR3 sequence: CASSVGDPNEKLFF. CDR3 nucleotide sequence: TGTGCCAGCAGCGTAGGGGACCCTAATGAAAAACTGTTTTTT.

This chain links TRBV5-5 with TRBJ1-2, with a tentative D call TRBD1 (5 bases). CDR1 and CDR2 from the germline V gene are SGHKS and YYEKEE (reference sequence). The CDR3 consists of 15 residues. Between the trimmed V and J ends, which lost 4 bases and 4 bases, there was a span of 17 bases. The CDR3 region is CASSLSSGVGYGYTF. CDR3 coding DNA: TGTGCCAGCAGCCTGAGCTCGGGGGTCGGCTATGGCTACACCTTC.

The V call is TRBV27, the J call TRBJ2-7; weak D call: TRBD2 (5 bases). Germline CDR1 reads MNHEY; CDR2 reads SMNVEV (reference sequence). The ends were cut back, 5 bases at V and 2 bases at J, with 13 bases in the middle. This CDR3 is 14 amino acids long. CDR3 bases: TGTGCCAGCAGTGCGACATGGGGAGCCTACGAGCAGTACTTC. Encoded protein: CASSATWGAYEQYF.